This TCR beta chain was profiled in a study of shared clonotypes between healthy human individuals. Germline loops: CDR1 MNHEY, CDR2 SMNVEV (reference sequence). Trimming removed 2 bases at V and 1 base at J, with 6 bases between. The CDR3 loop spans 13 amino acids. Sequencing was at deep level. Some clones are missing from TCRdb's copy, which holds only in-frame ones; the method was immunoSEQ multiplex PCR. The repertoire holds hundreds of thousands of clones, with approximately 96% as singletons. This clone was seen once. This CDR3 is also generated by other DNA sequences in the sample. As defined, naive CD8 cells were CD45RO-negative and positively selected for CCR7, with terminally differentiated effector memory CD45RA+ cells excluded.

Material: naive CD8+ T cells sorted from blood. V usage is TRBV27 and J usage is TRBJ2-7, with unresolved D. The TCR originated in a young woman in good health. The CDR3 region has the DNA TGTGCCAGCAGTTTAACGTCATCCTACGAGCAGTACTTC. Its protein is CASSLTSSYEQYF.